This passage covers 9 T cell receptor beta chains from one sample sequenced in a study of blood T cell repertoires in COVID-19. Clones were read by immunoSEQ multiplex PCR, and TCRdb kept only the in-frame ones, dropping some. The table shows some 180,000 clones, with about 76% occurring only once. Sequenced material: peripheral blood. The source of these receptors is a woman in her fifties or sixties with active or convalescent COVID-19.

This chain joins TRBV7-2 and TRBJ2-4; possible D gene TRBD1, 5 bases. Trimming pared 5 bases from V and 0 bases from J, leaving 11 bases between. Germline CDR1 SGHTA, CDR2 FQGNSA. The CDR3 has 15 amino acids. The CDR3: CASSLGHRAKNIQYF. The CDR3 DNA is TGTGCCAGCAGCCTAGGACACCGAGCCAAAAACATTCAGTACTTC.

The chain is built from TRBV11-3 and TRBJ2-2; 7 bases are a match to TRBD2. Trimming at V came to 5 bases and at J to 0 bases, leaving 3 bases not matched to a gene. In germline, CDR1 is SGHNT, CDR2 YENEEA. The CDR3 sequence is 15 residues long. The CDR3 spells CASSPSGANTGELFF. CDR3 in DNA: TGTGCCAGCAGCCCGAGCGGGGCGAACACCGGGGAGCTGTTTTTT.

This sequence joins TRBV29-1 and TRBJ2-1, with 8 nucleotides matching TRBD1. V was clipped by 5 bases and J by 2 bases; unmatched bases: 11. The CDR3 contains 16 residues. Per germline, CDR1 SQVTM and CDR2 ANQGSEA. CDR3 residues: CSVIRPGGEAYNEQFF. CDR3 coding DNA: TGCAGCGTTATCCGACCAGGGGGCGAAGCCTACAATGAGCAGTTCTTC.

The chain links TRBV30 to TRBJ1-4; D is possibly TRBD1 (5 bases). Germline V CDR1 and CDR2: GTSNPN, SVGIG (reference sequence). The CDR3 is 13 residues long. V was shortened by 4 bases and J by 4 bases, with 10 bases between the two germline ends. Here the CDR3 reads CAWTQGYNEKLFF. The CDR3, as DNA: TGTGCCTGGACTCAGGGCTATAATGAAAAACTGTTTTTT.

The V gene is TRBV10-3, the J gene TRBJ2-7, with TRBD1 matching over 7 bases. V dropped 3 bases and J dropped 3; count of bases not matched to a gene: 5. The CDR3 extends over 14 amino acids. Germline V gene sequence: CDR1 ENHRY, CDR2 SYGVKD. CDR3 sequence: CAISEGTALYEQYF. DNA of the CDR3: TGTGCCATCAGTGAAGGGACAGCGCTCTACGAGCAGTACTTC.

The rearrangement links TRBV5-1 to TRBJ1-1; D is uncertain. Germline V gene data show CDR1 as SGHRS and CDR2 as YFSETQ. V was trimmed by 3 bases and J by 3 bases, leaving 9 bases between them. This CDR3 spans 13 amino acids. CDR3 region: CASSSTPDTEAFF. CDR3 sequence (DNA): TGCGCCAGCAGCTCAACACCCGACACTGAAGCTTTCTTT.

The chain combines TRBV5-6 with TRBJ2-7; D is possibly TRBD1 (7 bases). The V end lost 8 bases, the J end lost 3 bases, and 15 bases lay between the germline ends. This CDR3 comprises 13 residues. The germline gives CDR1 SGHDT, CDR2 YYEEEE. In DNA, the CDR3 is TGTGCCAGTGATGGGGGGACAGACTACGAGCAGTACTTC. This encodes CASDGGTDYEQYF.

This sequence joins TRBV5-4 and TRBJ2-2, with D maybe TRBD1 (6 bases). Deletions cut 2 bases from V and 4 bases from J, with 15 bases between. The CDR3 totals 16 residues. In germline, CDR1 is SGHNT, CDR2 YYREEE (reference sequence). The CDR3 reads CASSLRKTGRTGELFF. The DNA for the CDR3 is TGTGCCAGCAGCTTAAGAAAGACAGGCCGCACCGGGGAGCTGTTTTTT.

This clone showed up just once. For the CDR3, the DNA is TGTGCCAGCAGTTCAACCCCGCCAACAGGGCACTATGGCTACACCTTC. It codes for CASSSTPPTGHYGYTF. The genes are TRBV6-2 or TRBV6-3 and TRBJ1-2; weak D call: TRBD1 (6 bases). Trimming removed 4 bases at V and 3 bases at J, with 18 bases between. CDR1 MNHEY and CDR2 SVGEGT come from the germline V gene. The CDR3 spans 16 residues.